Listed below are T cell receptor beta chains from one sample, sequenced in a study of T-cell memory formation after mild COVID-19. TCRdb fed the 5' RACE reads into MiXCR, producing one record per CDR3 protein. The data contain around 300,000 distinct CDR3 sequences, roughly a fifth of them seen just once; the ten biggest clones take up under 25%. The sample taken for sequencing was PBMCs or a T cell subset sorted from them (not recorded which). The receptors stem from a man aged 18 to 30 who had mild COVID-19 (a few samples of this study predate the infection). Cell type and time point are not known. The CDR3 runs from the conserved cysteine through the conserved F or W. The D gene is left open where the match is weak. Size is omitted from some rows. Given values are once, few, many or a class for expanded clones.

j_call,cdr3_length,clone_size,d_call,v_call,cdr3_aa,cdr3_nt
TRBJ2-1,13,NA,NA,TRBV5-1,CASSLDAYNEQFF,TGCGCCAGCAGCTTGGACGCCTACAATGAGCAGTTCTTC
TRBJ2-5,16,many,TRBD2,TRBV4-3,CASSLRAGGLVETQYF,TGCGCCAGCAGCCTTAGAGCGGGGGGGCTCGTAGAGACCCAGTACTTC
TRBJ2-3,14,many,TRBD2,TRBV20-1,CSANTGLAGDTQYF,TGCAGTGCCAACACAGGACTAGCGGGGGATACGCAGTATTTT
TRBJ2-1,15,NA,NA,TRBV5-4,CASSLRRGLYNEQFF,TGTGCCAGCAGCTTGAGGCGGGGGCTCTACAATGAGCAGTTCTTC
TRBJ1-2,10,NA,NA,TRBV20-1,CSVGVIYYTF,TGCAGTGTAGGGGTGATTTACTACACCTTC
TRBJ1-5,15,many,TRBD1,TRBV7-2,CASSPQGDSNQPQHF,TGTGCCAGCAGCCCCCAGGGGGATAGCAATCAGCCCCAGCATTTT
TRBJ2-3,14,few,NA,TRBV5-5,CASSLASSSDTQYF,TGTGCCAGCAGCTTGGCTAGTTCTTCAGATACGCAGTATTTT
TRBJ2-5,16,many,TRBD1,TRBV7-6,CASSSGLTGSRETQYF,TGTGCCAGCAGCTCAGGGTTGACAGGGAGTAGGGAGACCCAGTACTTC
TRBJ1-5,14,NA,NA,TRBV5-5,CASSLSTSNQPQHF,TGTGCCAGCAGCTTGTCCACTAGCAATCAGCCCCAGCATTTT
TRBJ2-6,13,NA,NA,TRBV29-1,CSVAESGANVLTF,TGCAGCGTTGCGGAGTCCGGGGCCAACGTCCTGACTTTC
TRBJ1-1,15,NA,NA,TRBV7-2,CASSLGPGFNTEAFF,TGTGCCAGCAGCTTGGGCCCGGGCTTCAACACTGAAGCTTTCTTT
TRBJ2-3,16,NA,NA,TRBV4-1,CASSQSYTDRRDTQYF,TGCGCCAGCAGCCAATCTTACACCGACAGGAGAGATACGCAGTATTTT
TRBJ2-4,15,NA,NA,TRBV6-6,CASSPGGAAKNIQYF,TGTGCCAGCAGCCCTGGAGGGGCAGCCAAAAACATTCAGTACTTC
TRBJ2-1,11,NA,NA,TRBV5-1,CASIANNEQFF,TGCGCCAGCATTGCCAACAATGAGCAGTTCTTC
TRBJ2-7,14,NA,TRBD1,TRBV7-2,CASSLQGGQGEQYF,TGTGCCAGCAGCCTGCAAGGGGGACAGGGGGAGCAGTACTTC
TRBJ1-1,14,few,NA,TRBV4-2,CASSQDWGATEAFF,TGTGCCAGCAGCCAAGATTGGGGGGCCACTGAAGCTTTCTTT
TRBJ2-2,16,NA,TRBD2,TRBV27,CASSLVLAGSTGELFF,TGTGCCAGCAGTCTTGTTCTAGCGGGGTCAACCGGGGAGCTGTTTTTT
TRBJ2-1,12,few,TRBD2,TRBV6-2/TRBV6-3,CASSTSGGEQFF,TGTGCCAGCAGTACTAGCGGGGGAGAGCAGTTCTTC
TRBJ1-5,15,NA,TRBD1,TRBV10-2,CASSEADRGNQPQHF,TGCGCCAGCAGTGAGGCCGACAGGGGCAATCAGCCCCAGCATTTT
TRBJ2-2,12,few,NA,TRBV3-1,CASSRQGGELFF,TGTGCCAGCAGTCGCCAGGGCGGGGAGCTGTTTTTT
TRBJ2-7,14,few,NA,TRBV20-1,CSARTRGWPYEQYF,TGCAGTGCCCGGACACGGGGCTGGCCCTACGAGCAGTACTTC
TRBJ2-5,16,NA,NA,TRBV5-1,CASSLGPQGVGETQYF,TGCGCCAGCAGCTTGGGACCGCAGGGAGTTGGGGAGACCCAGTACTTC
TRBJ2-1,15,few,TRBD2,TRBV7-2,CASRIGLADYNEQFF,TGTGCCAGCAGGATCGGGCTAGCGGACTACAATGAGCAGTTCTTC
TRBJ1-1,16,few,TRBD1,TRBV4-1,CASSQGQGSMNTEAFF,TGCGCCAGCAGCCAGGGACAGGGGTCCATGAACACTGAAGCTTTCTTT
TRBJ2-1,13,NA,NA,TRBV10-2,CACKGRNYNEQFF,TGCGCCTGCAAAGGAAGAAACTACAATGAGCAGTTCTTC
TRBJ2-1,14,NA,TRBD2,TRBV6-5,CASSFLTSGNEQFF,TGTGCCAGCAGTTTCTTGACTAGCGGAAATGAGCAGTTCTTC
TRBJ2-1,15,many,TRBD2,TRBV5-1,CASSLGTSGRNEQFF,TGCGCCAGCAGCTTGGGGACTAGCGGGCGCAATGAGCAGTTCTTC
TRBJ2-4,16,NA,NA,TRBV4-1,CASSRSEMGGGNIQYF,TGCGCCAGCAGCCGGTCGGAAATGGGGGGAGGCAACATTCAGTACTTC
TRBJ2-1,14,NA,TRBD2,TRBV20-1,CSALAGGPRSEQFF,TGCAGTGCTCTAGCGGGGGGGCCCAGGAGTGAGCAGTTCTTC
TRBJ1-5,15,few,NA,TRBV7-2,CASSFKGFGNQPQHF,TGTGCCAGCAGCTTTAAGGGGTTTGGCAATCAGCCCCAGCATTTT
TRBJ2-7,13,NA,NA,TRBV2,CASSEKASGEQYF,TGTGCCAGCAGTGAAAAGGCTTCGGGCGAGCAGTACTTC
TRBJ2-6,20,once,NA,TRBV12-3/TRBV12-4,CASSFRTPVDDISGANVLTF,TGTGCCAGCAGTTTTAGAACCCCAGTCGACGACATATCTGGGGCCAACGTCCTGACTTTC
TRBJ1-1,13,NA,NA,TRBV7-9,CASSLQANTEAFF,TGTGCCAGCAGCTTACAGGCGAACACTGAAGCTTTCTTT
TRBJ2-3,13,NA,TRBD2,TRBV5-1,CASHRGGSDTQYF,TGCGCCAGCCACCGGGGGGGCTCAGATACGCAGTATTTT
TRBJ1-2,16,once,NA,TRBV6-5,CASSPTAGKTNYGYTF,TGTGCCAGCAGTCCCACCGCGGGGAAGACTAACTATGGCTACACCTTC
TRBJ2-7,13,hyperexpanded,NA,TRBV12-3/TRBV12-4,CASSFWTPYEQYF,TGTGCCAGCAGTTTTTGGACACCCTACGAGCAGTACTTC
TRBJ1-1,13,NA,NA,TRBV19,CASSISPGPEAFF,TGTGCCAGTAGTATATCTCCGGGACCTGAAGCTTTCTTT
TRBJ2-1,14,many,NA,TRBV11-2,CASSLGDFTSGQFF,TGTGCCAGCAGCTTAGGAGACTTCACCTCCGGGCAGTTCTTC
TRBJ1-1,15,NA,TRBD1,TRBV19,CASTPSTGGFTEAFF,TGTGCCAGTACTCCTTCGACAGGGGGTTTTACTGAAGCTTTCTTT
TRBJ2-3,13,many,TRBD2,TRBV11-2,CASALAGTDTQYF,TGTGCCAGCGCACTAGCGGGAACAGATACGCAGTATTTT
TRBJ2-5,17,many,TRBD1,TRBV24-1,CATSDAPPTGDQETQYF,TGTGCCACCAGTGATGCCCCCCCTACAGGGGACCAAGAGACCCAGTACTTC
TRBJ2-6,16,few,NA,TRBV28,CASSPQKGQQSNVLTF,TGTGCCAGCAGCCCCCAGAAGGGACAACAATCCAACGTCCTGACTTTC
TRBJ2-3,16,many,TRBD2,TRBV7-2,CASSLLAGGLTDTQYF,TGTGCCAGCAGCTTGCTAGCGGGGGGGTTGACAGATACGCAGTATTTT
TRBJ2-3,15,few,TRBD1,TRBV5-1,CASSTGQGVTDTQYF,TGCGCCAGCAGCACGGGACAGGGGGTCACAGATACGCAGTATTTT
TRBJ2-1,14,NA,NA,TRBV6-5,CASSPRDNYNEQFF,TGTGCCAGCAGTCCCCGGGACAATTACAATGAGCAGTTCTTC
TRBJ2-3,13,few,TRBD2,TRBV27,CASSLRSLAGSHF,TGTGCCAGCAGTTTAAGGTCGCTAGCGGGGTCGCATTTT
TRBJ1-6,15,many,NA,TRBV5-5,CASSFSSGVMSPLHF,TGTGCCAGCAGCTTCAGTTCCGGGGTTATGTCACCCCTCCACTTT
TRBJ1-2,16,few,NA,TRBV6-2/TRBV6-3,CASSYSQTVTSYGYTF,TGTGCCAGCAGTTACTCTCAGACAGTAACCAGCTATGGCTACACCTTC
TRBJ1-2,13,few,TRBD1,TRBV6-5,CASRIQGSYGYTF,TGTGCCAGCAGGATACAGGGGAGCTATGGCTACACCTTC
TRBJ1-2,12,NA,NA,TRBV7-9,CASSHPHGDYTF,TGTGCCAGCAGCCATCCTCACGGCGACTACACCTTC
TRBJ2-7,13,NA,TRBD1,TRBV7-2,CASSPRTGVEQYF,TGTGCCAGCAGCCCCCGAACAGGGGTCGAGCAGTACTTC
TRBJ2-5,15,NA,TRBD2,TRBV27,CASSLWRGDQETQYF,TGTGCCAGCAGTTTATGGCGGGGGGATCAAGAGACCCAGTACTTC
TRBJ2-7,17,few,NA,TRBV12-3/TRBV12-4,CASSSMRDRRGVYEQYF,TGTGCCAGCAGTTCGATGAGGGACCGACGAGGGGTCTACGAGCAGTACTTC
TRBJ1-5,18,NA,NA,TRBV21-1,CASSARDGEIYSNQPQHF,TGTGCCAGCAGCGCCCGGGACGGCGAGATTTATAGCAATCAGCCCCAGCATTTT
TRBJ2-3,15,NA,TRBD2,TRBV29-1,CSVGVSGDDADTQCF,TGCAGCGTTGGCGTTAGCGGGGATGACGCAGATACGCAGTGTTTT
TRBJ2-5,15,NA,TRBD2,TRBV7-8,CASSRREGLRETQYF,TGTGCCAGCAGCCGCCGCGAGGGACTAAGGGAGACCCAGTACTTC